This TCR beta chain was identified in a study of blood T cells in healthy people across ages (dated by TCRdb to the mid-2010s). Looking at the study overall: Template switching captured roughly one uniquely barcoded TCR beta cDNA molecule per two T cells in model experiments. Two additional independent replicas of 1 million unique cDNA reads from the same blood draw were analyzed for two donors (one aged 18 to 30 and one aged 80 or older). The donors were divided into four age groups: young (average around 15 years), middle-aged (almost 40), aged (around 59) and long-lived (82). The study measured age-related changes in TCR beta repertoire diversity using deep sequencing normalized with unique cDNA molecular identifiers. To avoid experimental bias, donors of different ages were distributed randomly across sequencing lanes. Points the paper makes about the study in general: Estimates of total diversity from one million sequenced T cells were regarded as lower bounds and underestimates. Conclusive comparison of naive and antigen-experienced compartments was prevented by the profiling of bulk unsorted PBMCs. Compared with the aged group, the long-lived group had more naive CD4+ T cells, fewer expanded clones and increased TCR diversity, suggesting age selection. The percentage of naive T cells measured by flow cytometry correlated strongly with observed TCR beta diversity. Observed TCR beta diversity per million T cells fell roughly linearly with age, and a significant reduction was already apparent by age around 40. Because donor CMV infection status was unknown, age-related changes in expanded clonotypes were potentially confounded.

For this clonotype: No cognate antigen has been identified for it. The record has no base qualities; no much larger clone is one base away.

Libraries were prepared through 5' RACE. The listed sequencing device is Illumina HiSeq 2500. A second roughly 6 to 12 cycle PCR used a sample-barcoded 5' primer and a J-beta primer mix. A template-switch 5' adaptor carrying 12 random nucleotides introduced a unique molecular identifier onto each TCR beta cDNA molecule. At least 2.5 million CDR3-containing paired-end reads were obtained from each sample. All of the RNA was converted into first-strand cDNA using the Mint cDNA synthesis kit, with a TRBC-specific oligonucleotide serving as the primer. After uracil-DNA glycosylase treatment, a first 18-cycle PCR used universal primers M1SS and BC2_uni_R on all cDNA. The paper's processing steps were these. For normalization, 1 million high-quality reads, each with a distinct molecular identifier, were randomly selected from each sample. Reads sharing molecular identifiers were discarded rather than binned into consensus sequences. MiTCR, with a Q25 quality threshold and the strictest error-elimination algorithm, was used for CDR3 identification, clonotype clustering and error correction. Lower-bound total TCR beta diversity was estimated with a nonparametric unseen species model using Euler transformation. TCRdb trimmed the raw reads at Q25, called clones with MiXCR and kept productive beta chains. One record per CDR3 amino acid sequence lists the most common genes and DNA. The V and J calls come from TCRdb's annotation, not from the publication. This sample has 1.4 million or so distinct CDR3 sequences in its table, and approximately 43% of those were observed once. The top ten constitute less than 5% of the sample.

Systemically healthy Caucasian individuals from Russia, 35 to 50 in total and aged about 6 to 100 years, were included as donors. Roughly 10 milliliters of peripheral blood were collected from each donor into EDTA-treated Vacutainer tubes. Ficoll-Paque density-gradient centrifugation was used to isolate PBMCs, with at least 7 million obtained per sample. Trizol reagent was used to extract total RNA from the PBMCs, yielding at least 6 micrograms per sample. Naive CD45RAhigh/CD27high T cell percentages were measured by flow cytometry on a PBMC aliquot from every donor. There are 16 amino acids in the CDR3, from cysteine to phenylalanine inclusive. The kept DNA is CDR3 alone, 48 bases in frame from the first base. CDR1 and CDR2, per the germline V gene (reference sequence), are SEHNR and FQNEAQ. The junction shows trimming of 6 bases on V and 3 bases on J, and the gene matches do not reach 13 bases of it.

The source material was blood. The chain is made from TRBV7-9 and TRBJ1-2; 7 junctional bases match TRBD1. This receptor was taken from a woman under 30 in good health. The CDR3 sequence is CASRSFPGQRYYGYTF. The nucleotide sequence is given as TGTGCCAGCAGGTCTTTTCCGGGACAGCGATACTATGGCTACACCTTC.